Included here is one T cell receptor (beta chain) sequence, with context. This entry comes from a study of blood T cell repertoires in COVID-19. Study at large: Collection of acute and convalescent COVID-19 samples took place in the United States, Italy and Spain.

Assay used: immunoSEQ multiplex PCR; TCRdb lists only in-frame clones, some missing. This sample has some 140,000 clones, with around 73% found just once. The CDR3 covers 14 residues. Per germline, CDR1 SGHKS and CDR2 YYEKEE (reference sequence). Trimming shortened V by 7 bases and J by 2 bases, and 15 bases separated the two germline ends. The chain carries TRBV5-5 and TRBJ1-1, with D possibly matching TRBD1 (5 bases). Sequencing input: peripheral blood. The source of this sequence is a man aged 55 to 70 who had recovered from COVID-19. The CDR3 nucleotides are TGTGCCAGCCTGGGAGGGGCGATTAACACTGAAGCTTTCTTT. Translation: CASLGGAINTEAFF.